This TCR beta chain appears in the sequencing data of a study of shared clonotypes between healthy human individuals. Germline V gene lookup returns CDR1 SGHRS and CDR2 YFSETQ. This CDR3 contains 13 residues. V was pared by 1 base and J by 13 bases, with 17 bases between. Libraries were prepared by immunoSEQ multiplex PCR; TCRdb keeps only in-frame clonotypes and omits some of them. The sample contains approximately 1,500,000 clones, under 99% of which appear only once. The sequence was obtained from a man between 25 and 39 years old in good health. The J gene is TRBJ1-2, the V gene TRBV5-1; D might be TRBD1 (5 bases). Sequenced input: naive CD4+ T cells sorted from blood. Subset of the sample: CD45RA+ positively selected. The CDR3 is CASSLNPQDGGTF. The CDR3 coding sequence is TGCGCCAGCAGCTTGAACCCACAGGATGGGGGCACCTTC.